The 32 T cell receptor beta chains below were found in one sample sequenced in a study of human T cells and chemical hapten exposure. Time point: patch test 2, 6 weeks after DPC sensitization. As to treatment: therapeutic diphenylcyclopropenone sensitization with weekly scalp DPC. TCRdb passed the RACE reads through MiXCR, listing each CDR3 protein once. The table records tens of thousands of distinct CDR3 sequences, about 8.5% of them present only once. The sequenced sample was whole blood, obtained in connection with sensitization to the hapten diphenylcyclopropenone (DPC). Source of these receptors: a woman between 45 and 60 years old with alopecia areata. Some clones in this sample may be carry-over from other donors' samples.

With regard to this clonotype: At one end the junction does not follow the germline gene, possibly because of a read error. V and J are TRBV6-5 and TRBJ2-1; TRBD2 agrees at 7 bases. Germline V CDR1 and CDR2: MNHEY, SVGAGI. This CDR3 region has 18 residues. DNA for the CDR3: TGTGCCAGCAGTTACGGCGGGGGATCTTCAAGCTCCTACAATGGGCAGTTCTTC. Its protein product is CASSYGGGSSSSYNGQFF.

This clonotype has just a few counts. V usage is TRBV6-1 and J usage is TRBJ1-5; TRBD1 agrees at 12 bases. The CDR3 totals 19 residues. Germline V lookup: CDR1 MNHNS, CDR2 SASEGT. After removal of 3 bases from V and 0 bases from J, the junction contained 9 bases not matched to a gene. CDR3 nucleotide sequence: TGTGCCAGCAGTGAGGGACAGGGGGCAAGATGGTATAGCAATCAGCCCCAGCATTTT. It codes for CASSEGQGARWYSNQPQHF.

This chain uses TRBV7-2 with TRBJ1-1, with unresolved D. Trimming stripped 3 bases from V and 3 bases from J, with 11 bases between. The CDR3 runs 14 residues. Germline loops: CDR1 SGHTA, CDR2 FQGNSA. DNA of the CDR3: TGTGCCAGCAGCTTCGGACCCAAGGACACTGAAGCTTTCTTT. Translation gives CASSFGPKDTEAFF.

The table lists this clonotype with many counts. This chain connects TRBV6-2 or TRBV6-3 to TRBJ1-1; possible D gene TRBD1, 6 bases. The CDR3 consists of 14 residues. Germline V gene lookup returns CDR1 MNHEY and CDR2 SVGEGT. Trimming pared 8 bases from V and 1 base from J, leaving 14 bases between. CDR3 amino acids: CASQRGHQNTEAFF. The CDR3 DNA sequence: TGTGCCAGCCAACGGGGACACCAGAACACTGAAGCTTTCTTT.

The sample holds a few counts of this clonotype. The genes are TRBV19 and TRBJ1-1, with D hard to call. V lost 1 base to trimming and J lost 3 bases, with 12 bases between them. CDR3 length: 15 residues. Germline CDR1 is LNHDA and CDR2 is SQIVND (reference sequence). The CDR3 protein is CASSIAAGLHTEAFF. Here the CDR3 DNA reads TGTGCCAGTAGTATAGCGGCGGGTCTTCACACTGAAGCTTTCTTT.

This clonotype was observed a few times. The CDR3: CASSYSGRVGAETQYF. As DNA, the CDR3 is TGTGCCAGCAGTTATAGCGGGAGGGTCGGAGCGGAGACCCAGTACTTC. J is TRBJ2-5 and V is TRBV12-3 or TRBV12-4; TRBD2 matches 11 bases. This CDR3 has 16 amino acids. V was pared by 4 bases and J by 5 bases, with 9 bases of the junction left unmatched.

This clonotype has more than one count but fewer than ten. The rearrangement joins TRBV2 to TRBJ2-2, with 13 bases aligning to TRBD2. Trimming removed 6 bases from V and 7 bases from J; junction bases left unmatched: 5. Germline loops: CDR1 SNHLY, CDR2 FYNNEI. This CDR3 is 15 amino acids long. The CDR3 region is CASRGLAGEVGELFF. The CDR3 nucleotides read TGTGCCAGCAGAGGACTAGCGGGAGAGGTCGGGGAGCTGTTTTTT.

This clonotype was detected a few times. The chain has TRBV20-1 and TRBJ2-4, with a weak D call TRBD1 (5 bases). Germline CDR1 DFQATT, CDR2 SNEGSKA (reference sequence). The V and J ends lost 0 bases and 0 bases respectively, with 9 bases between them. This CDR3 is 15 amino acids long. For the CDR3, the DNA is TGCAGTGCTAGAGAACAGCAGGGAGCCAAAAACATTCAGTACTTC. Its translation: CSAREQQGAKNIQYF.

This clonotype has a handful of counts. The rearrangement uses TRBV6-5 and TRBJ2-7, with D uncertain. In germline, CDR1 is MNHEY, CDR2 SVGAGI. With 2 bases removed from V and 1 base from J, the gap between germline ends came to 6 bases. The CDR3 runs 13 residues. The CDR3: CASSYLGSYEQYF. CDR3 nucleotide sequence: TGTGCCAGCAGTTACCTTGGATCCTACGAGCAGTACTTC.

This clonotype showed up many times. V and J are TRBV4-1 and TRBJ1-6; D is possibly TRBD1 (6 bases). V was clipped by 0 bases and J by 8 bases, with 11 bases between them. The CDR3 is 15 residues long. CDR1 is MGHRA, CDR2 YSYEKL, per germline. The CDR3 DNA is TGCGCCAGCAGCCAAGATGGGGACACATATTCACCCCTCCACTTT. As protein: CASSQDGDTYSPLHF.

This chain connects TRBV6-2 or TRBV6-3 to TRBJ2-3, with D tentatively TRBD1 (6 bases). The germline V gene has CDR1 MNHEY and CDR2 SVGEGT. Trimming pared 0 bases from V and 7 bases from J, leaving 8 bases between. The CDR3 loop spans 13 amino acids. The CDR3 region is CASSYSQGHTQYF. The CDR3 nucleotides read TGTGCCAGCAGTTACTCGCAGGGGCATACGCAGTATTTT.

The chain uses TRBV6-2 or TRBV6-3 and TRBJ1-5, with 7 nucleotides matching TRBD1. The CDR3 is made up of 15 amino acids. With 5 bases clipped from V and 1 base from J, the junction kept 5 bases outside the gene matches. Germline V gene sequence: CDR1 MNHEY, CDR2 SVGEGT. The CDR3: CASSTGQTSNQPQHF. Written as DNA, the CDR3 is TGTGCCAGCAGTACGGGACAGACGAGCAATCAGCCCCAGCATTTT.

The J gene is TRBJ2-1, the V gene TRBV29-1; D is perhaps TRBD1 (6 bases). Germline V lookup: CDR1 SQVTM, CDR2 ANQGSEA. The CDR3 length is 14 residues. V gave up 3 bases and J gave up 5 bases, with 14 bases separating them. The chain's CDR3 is CSVDWQGYNNEQFF. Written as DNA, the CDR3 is TGCAGCGTTGATTGGCAGGGGTACAACAATGAGCAGTTCTTC.

This CDR3 is CASRQGGLSSGVDTQYF. As DNA, the CDR3 is TGTGCCAGCAGGCAAGGGGGGCTGTCTAGCGGGGTAGATACGCAGTATTTT. This rearrangement joins TRBV6-6 to TRBJ2-3, with 9 bases that match TRBD2. The CDR3 contains 17 residues. Germline V gene lookup returns CDR1 MNHNY and CDR2 SVGAGI (reference sequence). J lost 5 bases, V lost 6 bases, and 15 bases had no gene match.

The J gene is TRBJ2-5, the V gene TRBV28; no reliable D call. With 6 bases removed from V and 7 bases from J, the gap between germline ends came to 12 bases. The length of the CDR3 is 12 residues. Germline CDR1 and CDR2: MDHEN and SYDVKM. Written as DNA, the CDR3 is TGTGCCAGCAGCTCCGGGTTTCGGACCCAGTACTTC. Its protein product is CASSSGFRTQYF. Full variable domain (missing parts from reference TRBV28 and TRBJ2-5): DVKVTQSSRYLVKRTGEKVFLECVQDMDHENMFWYRQDPGLGLRLIYFSYDVKMKEKGDIPEGYSVSREKKERFSLILESASTNQTSMYLCASSSGFRTQYFGPGTRLLVL.

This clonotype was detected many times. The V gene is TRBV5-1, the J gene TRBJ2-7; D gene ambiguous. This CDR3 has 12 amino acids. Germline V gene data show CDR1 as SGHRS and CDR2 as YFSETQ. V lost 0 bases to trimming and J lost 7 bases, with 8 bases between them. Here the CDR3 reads CASSLAREEQYF. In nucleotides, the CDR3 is TGCGCCAGCAGCTTGGCACGTGAAGAGCAGTACTTC.

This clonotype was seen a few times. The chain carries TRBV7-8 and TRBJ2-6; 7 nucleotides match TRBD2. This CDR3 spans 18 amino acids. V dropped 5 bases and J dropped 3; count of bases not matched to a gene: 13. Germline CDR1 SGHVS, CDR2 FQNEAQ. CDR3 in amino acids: CASSTRTRMGLGANVLTF. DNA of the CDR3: TGTGCCAGCAGCACTAGGACTAGAATGGGCCTTGGGGCCAACGTCCTGACTTTC.

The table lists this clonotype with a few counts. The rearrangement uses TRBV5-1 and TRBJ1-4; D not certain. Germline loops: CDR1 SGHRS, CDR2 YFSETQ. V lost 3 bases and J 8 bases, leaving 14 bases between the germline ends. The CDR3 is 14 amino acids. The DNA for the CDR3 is TGCGCCAGCAGCTGGGATAAACCAGGAGAAAAACTGTTTTTT. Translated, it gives CASSWDKPGEKLFF.

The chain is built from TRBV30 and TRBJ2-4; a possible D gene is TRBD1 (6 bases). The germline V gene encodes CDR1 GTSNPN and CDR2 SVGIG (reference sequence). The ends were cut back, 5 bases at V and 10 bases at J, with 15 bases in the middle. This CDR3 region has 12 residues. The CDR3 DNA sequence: TGTGCCTGGTCGACAGGCGGGCGAATTCAGTACTTC. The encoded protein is CAWSTGGRIQYF.

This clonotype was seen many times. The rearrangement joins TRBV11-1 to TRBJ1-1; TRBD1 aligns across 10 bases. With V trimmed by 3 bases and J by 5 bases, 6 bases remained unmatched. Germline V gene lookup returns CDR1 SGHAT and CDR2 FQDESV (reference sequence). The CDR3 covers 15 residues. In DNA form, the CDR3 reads TGTGCCAGCAGCTTTCCGGGACAGGGGTATACTGAAGCTTTCTTT. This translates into CASSFPGQGYTEAFF. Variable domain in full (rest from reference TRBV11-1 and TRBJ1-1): EAEVAQSPRYKITEKSQAVAFWCDPISGHATLYWYRQILGQGPELLVQFQDESVVDDSQLPKDRFSAERLKGVDSTLKIQPAELGDSAMYLCASSFPGQGYTEAFFGQGTRLTVV.

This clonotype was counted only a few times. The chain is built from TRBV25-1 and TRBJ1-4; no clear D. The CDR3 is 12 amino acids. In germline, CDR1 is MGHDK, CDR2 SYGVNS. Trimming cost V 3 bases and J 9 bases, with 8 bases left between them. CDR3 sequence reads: CASSDSGQKLFF. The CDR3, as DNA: TGTGCCAGCAGTGACAGCGGGCAAAAACTGTTTTTT. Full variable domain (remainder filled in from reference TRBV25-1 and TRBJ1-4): EADIYQTPRYLVIGTGKKITLECSQTMGHDKMYWYQQDPGMELHLIHYSYGVNSTEKGDLSSESTVSRIRTEHFPLTLESARPSHTSQYLCASSDSGQKLFFGSGTQLSVL.

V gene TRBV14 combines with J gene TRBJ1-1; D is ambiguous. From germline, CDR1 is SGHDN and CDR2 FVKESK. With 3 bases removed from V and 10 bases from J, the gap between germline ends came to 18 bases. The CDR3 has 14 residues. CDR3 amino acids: CASSHQNGVLGAFF. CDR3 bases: TGTGCCAGCAGCCACCAAAACGGCGTCCTTGGAGCTTTCTTT.

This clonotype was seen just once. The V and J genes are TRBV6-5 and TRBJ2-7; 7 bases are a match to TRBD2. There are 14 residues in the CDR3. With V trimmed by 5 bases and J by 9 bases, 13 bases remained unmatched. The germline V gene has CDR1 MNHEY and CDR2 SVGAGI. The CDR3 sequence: CASSGGRDYKGQYF. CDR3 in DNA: TGTGCCAGCAGTGGGGGACGGGACTATAAGGGGCAGTACTTC.

In DNA form, the CDR3 reads TGTGCCAGCAGCTCCCATCCGGGACGGGGGGAAGAGACCCAGTACTTC. It is translated as CASSSHPGRGEETQYF. The chain recombines TRBV4-2 with TRBJ2-5, with 7 bases aligning to TRBD2. J gave up 3 bases and V 5 bases, and 12 bases lay outside the gene matches. Per germline, CDR1 LGHNA and CDR2 YNFKEQ. The CDR3 is 16 amino acids.

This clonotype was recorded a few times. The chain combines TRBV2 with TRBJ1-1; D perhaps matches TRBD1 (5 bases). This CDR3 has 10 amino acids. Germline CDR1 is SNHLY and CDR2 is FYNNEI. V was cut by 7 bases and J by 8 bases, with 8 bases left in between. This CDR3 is CASTGREAFF. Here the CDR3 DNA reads TGTGCCAGCACAGGGAGGGAAGCTTTCTTT.

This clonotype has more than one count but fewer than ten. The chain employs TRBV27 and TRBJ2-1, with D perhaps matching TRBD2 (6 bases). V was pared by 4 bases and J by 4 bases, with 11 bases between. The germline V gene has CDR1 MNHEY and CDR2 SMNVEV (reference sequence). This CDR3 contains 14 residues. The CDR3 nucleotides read TGTGCCAGCAGTTACCAGCGGGCTTACAATGAGCAGTTCTTC. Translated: CASSYQRAYNEQFF.

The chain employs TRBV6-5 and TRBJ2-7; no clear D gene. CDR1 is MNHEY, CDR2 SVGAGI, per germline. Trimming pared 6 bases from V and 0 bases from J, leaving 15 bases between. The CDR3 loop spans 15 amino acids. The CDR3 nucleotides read TGTGCCAGCAGCTCAGGACGGCTCAGCTCCTACGAGCAGTACTTC. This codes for CASSSGRLSSYEQYF.

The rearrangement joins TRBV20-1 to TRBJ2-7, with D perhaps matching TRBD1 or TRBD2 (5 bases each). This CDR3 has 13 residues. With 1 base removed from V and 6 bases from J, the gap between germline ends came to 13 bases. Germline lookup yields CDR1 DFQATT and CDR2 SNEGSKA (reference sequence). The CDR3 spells CSARGLGGGEQYF. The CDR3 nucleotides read TGCAGTGCTAGAGGCTTGGGTGGGGGCGAGCAGTACTTC.

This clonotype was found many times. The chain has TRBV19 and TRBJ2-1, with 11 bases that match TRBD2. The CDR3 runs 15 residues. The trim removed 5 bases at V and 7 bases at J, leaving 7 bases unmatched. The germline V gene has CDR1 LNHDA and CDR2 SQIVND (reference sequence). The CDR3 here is CASSATSGSGNEQFF. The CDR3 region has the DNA TGTGCCAGTAGTGCTACTAGCGGGAGTGGTAATGAGCAGTTCTTC.

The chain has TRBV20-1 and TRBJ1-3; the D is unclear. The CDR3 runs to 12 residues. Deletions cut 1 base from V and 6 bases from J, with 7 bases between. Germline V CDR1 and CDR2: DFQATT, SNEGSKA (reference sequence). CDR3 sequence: CSARGLSNTIYF. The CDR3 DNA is TGCAGTGCTAGAGGTCTCTCAAACACCATATATTTT.

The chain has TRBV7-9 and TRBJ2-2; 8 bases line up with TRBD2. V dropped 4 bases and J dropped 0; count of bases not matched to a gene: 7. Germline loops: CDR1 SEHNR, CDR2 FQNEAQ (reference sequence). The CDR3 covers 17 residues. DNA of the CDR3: TGTGCCAGCAGCTCACCCCCGGGACTAGCGAACACCGGGGAGCTGTTTTTT. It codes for CASSSPPGLANTGELFF.

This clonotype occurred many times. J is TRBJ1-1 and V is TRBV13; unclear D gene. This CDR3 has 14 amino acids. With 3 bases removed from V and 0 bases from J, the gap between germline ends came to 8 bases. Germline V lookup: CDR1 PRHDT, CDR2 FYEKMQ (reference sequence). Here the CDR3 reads CASSFDALNTEAFF. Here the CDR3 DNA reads TGTGCCAGCAGCTTTGATGCCCTGAACACTGAAGCTTTCTTT.